These 32 T cell receptor beta chains were sequenced from one sample in a study of OX40 agonist ivuxolimab in advanced cancers. The data were produced by immunoSEQ multiplex PCR, yet TCRdb's version contains in-frame clones alone and is incomplete. The profile covers 44,000 or so clones, with roughly 88% appearing a single time and around 19% taken by the ten largest. The specimen comprised CD4+ or CD8+ T cells sorted from blood, sampled in a trial of the OX40 agonist ivuxolimab. The receptors shown here come from an adult with an advanced solid tumor such as melanoma, head and neck, liver or kidney cancer.

V and J are TRBV30 and TRBJ2-3; 8 bases align to TRBD1. The germline CDR1 and CDR2 sequences are GTSNPN and SVGIG (reference sequence). V lost 8 bases, J lost 2 bases, and 6 bases stayed unmatched. This CDR3 is built from 13 residues. The CDR3 DNA reads TGTGCCGTAGACAGGGGACCCACAGATACGCAGTATTTT. This sequence encodes CAVDRGPTDTQYF.

V is TRBV28 and J is TRBJ2-7, with 9 bases aligning to TRBD1. Germline V gives CDR1 MDHEN, CDR2 SYDVKM. The V gene end was trimmed by 5 bases and the J gene end by 2 bases; junction bases not matched to a gene: 10. This CDR3 spans 16 amino acids. CDR3 amino acids: CASSVNPGTGPYEQYF. DNA of the CDR3: TGTGCCAGCAGTGTAAATCCCGGGACAGGGCCCTACGAGCAGTACTTC. Together with reference TRBV28 and TRBJ2-7, the CDR3 gives the full variable domain: DVKVTQSSRYLVKRTGEKVFLECVQDMDHENMFWYRQDPGLGLRLIYFSYDVKMKEKGDIPEGYSVSREKKERFSLILESASTNQTSMYLCASSVNPGTGPYEQYFGPGTRLTVT.

The rearrangement joins TRBV28 to TRBJ1-5; D is ambiguous. The CDR3 length is 11 residues. The germline CDR1 and CDR2 sequences are MDHEN and SYDVKM. The V end lost 2 bases, the J end lost 12 bases, and 8 bases lay between the germline ends. The CDR3 region has the DNA TGTGCCAGCAGTTTAGGGGAACACCAGCATTTT. Its translation is CASSLGEHQHF.

This clone was picked up one time. The chain has TRBV27 and TRBJ2-5; D is perhaps TRBD2 (6 bases). The CDR3 runs to 16 residues. Germline CDR1 MNHEY, CDR2 SMNVEV (reference sequence). V lost 2 bases to trimming and J lost 1 base, with 14 bases between them. In DNA, the CDR3 is TGTGCCAGCAGTTTAGGGCTAGCGCATACCCAAGAGACCCAGTACTTC. Translated: CASSLGLAHTQETQYF.

V is TRBV7-9 and J is TRBJ1-1; D unresolved. Germline CDR1 SEHNR, CDR2 FQNEAQ (reference sequence). V was cut by 4 bases and J by 6 bases, with 12 bases left in between. The CDR3 has 13 amino acids. The CDR3 loop is CASSWQYGAEAFF. The CDR3 bases are TGTGCCAGCAGCTGGCAATATGGGGCTGAAGCTTTCTTT.

This chain uses TRBV7-2 with TRBJ2-3; 7 bases agree with TRBD2. Germline assignment: CDR1 SGHTA and CDR2 FQGNSA. The junction had 12 bases not matched to a gene; V was cut back by 10 bases and J by 2 bases. The length of the CDR3 is 15 residues. Here the CDR3 DNA reads TGTGCCATGCTTGGCGGGAGCGAGATCACAGATACGCAGTATTTT. It yields the protein CAMLGGSEITDTQYF.

The gene calls are TRBV9 and TRBJ2-3; the D gene is possibly TRBD2 (5 bases). The CDR3 extends over 20 amino acids. The germline gives CDR1 SGDLS, CDR2 YYNGEE. V was cut by 3 bases and J by 1 base, with 27 bases left in between. The CDR3 DNA reads as TGTGCCAGCAGCGACGGGTTACTAGATCACCCGGGTGGGGGCACAGATACGCAGTATTTT. This sequence encodes CASSDGLLDHPGGGTDTQYF.

This CDR3 reads CSVEGGNTDTQYF. In nucleotides, the CDR3 is TGCAGCGTCGAGGGTGGGAACACAGATACGCAGTATTTT. The chain recombines TRBV29-1 with TRBJ2-3, with a tentative D call TRBD2 (5 bases). Trimming stripped 6 bases from V and 2 bases from J, with 12 bases between. This CDR3 comprises 13 residues. Germline V gene data show CDR1 as SQVTM and CDR2 as ANQGSEA.

The V and J genes are TRBV2 and TRBJ2-3, with TRBD2 identical over 9 bases. V lost 8 bases to trimming and J lost 1 base; unmatched junction nucleotides: 1. Germline values: CDR1 SNHLY, CDR2 FYNNEI. This CDR3 region has 13 residues. DNA of the CDR3: TGTGCCAGCTGGACTAGCGGCACAGATACGCAGTATTTT. It is translated as CASWTSGTDTQYF.

The CDR3 region is CASSYSTLEQYF. The CDR3 DNA sequence: TGTGCCAGCAGTTACTCGACCCTCGAGCAGTACTTC. This chain uses TRBV6-5 with TRBJ2-7; D unclear. The CDR3 is 12 amino acids. Trimming cost V 0 bases and J 6 bases, with 6 bases left between them. Per germline, CDR1 MNHEY and CDR2 SVGAGI.

The chain combines TRBV25-1 with TRBJ2-7; no clear D. Deletions cut 3 bases from V and 3 bases from J, with 3 bases between. CDR1 is MGHDK, CDR2 SYGVNS, per germline. The CDR3 totals 11 residues. CDR3 DNA: TGTGCCAGCAGTGATTACTACGAGCAGTACTTC. It codes for CASSDYYEQYF.

The chain carries TRBV12-5 and TRBJ1-2; no definite D call. The CDR3 runs to 13 residues. Between the trimmed V and J ends, which lost 3 bases and 4 bases, there was a span of 9 bases. Germline-derived CDR1 and CDR2 are LGHNT and FRNRAP. The DNA of the CDR3 is TGTGCTAGTGGTTTAATTATCGCCTATGGCTACACCTTC. Protein product: CASGLIIAYGYTF.

This clone was seen a single time. The V and J genes are TRBV7-7 and TRBJ2-5; D possibly corresponds to TRBD1 (6 bases). The germline gives CDR1 SSHAT, CDR2 FNYEAQ (reference sequence). The CDR3 contains 15 residues. V dropped 1 base and J dropped 3 bases, with 12 bases sitting between them. CDR3 sequence reads: CASSLETGWEETQYF. Here the CDR3 DNA reads TGTGCCAGCAGCTTAGAGACAGGTTGGGAAGAGACCCAGTACTTC.

This chain connects TRBV6-5 to TRBJ2-1, with D maybe TRBD1 (6 bases). Germline CDR1 and CDR2: MNHEY and SVGAGI. The CDR3 sequence is 14 residues long. Trimming removed 5 bases from V and 6 bases from J, with 14 bases in between. The CDR3 DNA follows: TGTGCCAGCAGTCCGACAGGCCCACGCAATGAGCAGTTCTTC. Its translation is CASSPTGPRNEQFF.

The chain combines TRBV28 with TRBJ2-7; the D gene is possibly TRBD1 (6 bases). V lost 7 bases to trimming and J lost 4 bases, with 17 bases between them. The CDR3 has 14 amino acids. Germline-derived CDR1 and CDR2 are MDHEN and SYDVKM. CDR3 sequence reads: CASTPGTSKYEQYF. CDR3 nucleotide sequence: TGTGCCAGCACGCCCGGGACATCTAAATACGAGCAGTACTTC.

Here the CDR3 DNA reads TGTGCCAGCAGCCCCCATCAGAACACGGGGGGCGATACGCAGTATTTT. It encodes CASSPHQNTGGDTQYF. The genes are TRBV5-6 and TRBJ2-3; TRBD2 might be the D (7 bases). CDR1 and CDR2 (germline): SGHDT, YYEEEE. V was cut by 4 bases and J by 6 bases, with 21 bases left in between. The CDR3 is 16 amino acids.

This clone has a single count. CDR3 amino acids: CASSVAPMGLSSYNEQFF. CDR3 DNA sequence: TGTGCCAGCAGCGTAGCCCCGATGGGGCTCAGCTCCTACAATGAGCAGTTCTTC. The chain employs TRBV9 and TRBJ2-1; weak D call: TRBD1 (5 bases). V was cut by 0 bases and J by 0 bases, with 16 bases left in between. CDR3 size: 18 residues. The germline CDR1 and CDR2 sequences are SGDLS and YYNGEE.

The chain couples TRBV5-6 to TRBJ2-3; no clear D gene. This CDR3 region has 13 residues. Germline V gives CDR1 SGHDT, CDR2 YYEEEE. V lost 4 bases to trimming and J lost 0 bases, with 6 bases between them. The CDR3 sequence is CASSDDSTDTQYF. CDR3 in DNA: TGTGCCAGCAGCGACGACAGCACAGATACGCAGTATTTT.

The chain carries TRBV7-9 and TRBJ2-5; perhaps TRBD1 as D (6 bases). The CDR3 consists of 15 residues. Looked up from germline, CDR1 is SEHNR and CDR2 is FQNEAQ (reference sequence). Trimming removed 5 bases at V and 10 bases at J, with 23 bases between. The CDR3 sequence is CASSPPGTPKYLQYF. The CDR3 DNA sequence: TGTGCCAGCAGCCCTCCCGGGACACCCAAGTATCTCCAGTACTTC.

This chain uses TRBV19 with TRBJ2-1; D not certain. This CDR3 has 13 residues. The germline V gene has CDR1 LNHDA and CDR2 SQIVND (reference sequence). V gave up 7 bases and J gave up 1 base, with 8 bases separating them. For the CDR3, the DNA is TGTGCCAGTAACCCAGCATCCTACAATGAGCAGTTCTTC. This codes for CASNPASYNEQFF.

The chain couples TRBV28 to TRBJ2-7; weak D call: TRBD2 (6 bases). Germline values: CDR1 MDHEN, CDR2 SYDVKM. The germline V and J ends were trimmed by 6 bases and 7 bases, with 16 bases remaining between them. This CDR3 is built from 13 residues. CDR3 loop: CASSDRRTTEQYF. The CDR3 region has the DNA TGTGCCAGCAGCGACCGGAGGACTACGGAGCAGTACTTC.

This sequence joins TRBV5-1 and TRBJ2-1, with D possibly being TRBD1 (5 bases). The CDR3 runs 12 residues. Germline CDR1 reads SGHRS; CDR2 reads YFSETQ. V lost 6 bases to trimming and J lost 6 bases, with 10 bases between them. This chain's CDR3 is CASTAQGNEQFF. The CDR3 nucleotides read TGCGCCAGCACCGCTCAGGGCAATGAGCAGTTCTTC.

The V and J genes are TRBV6-1 and TRBJ2-5, with a tentative D call TRBD1 (5 bases). Trimming took 3 bases from V and 2 from J, leaving 13 bases between them. The CDR3 extends over 15 amino acids. The germline CDR1 and CDR2 sequences are MNHNS and SASEGT. This chain's CDR3 is CASSDDSWGQETQYF. CDR3 DNA sequence: TGTGCCAGCAGTGATGACAGCTGGGGACAAGAGACCCAGTACTTC.

The genes are TRBV7-9 and TRBJ1-1; D is possibly TRBD1 (5 bases). In germline, CDR1 is SEHNR, CDR2 FQNEAQ (reference sequence). Trimming removed 0 bases from V and 11 bases from J, with 16 bases in between. There are 14 residues in the CDR3. The CDR3 sequence: CASSLALGQGEAFF. In nucleotides, the CDR3 is TGTGCCAGCAGCTTAGCCTTAGGGCAGGGTGAGGCTTTCTTT.

The gene calls are TRBV7-6 and TRBJ2-7, with TRBD1 identical over 8 bases. The germline CDR1 and CDR2 sequences are SGHVS and FNYEAQ. V lost 8 bases, J lost 5 bases, and 14 bases stayed unmatched. This CDR3 has 15 residues. This CDR3 is CASAAGPGQANEQYF. The CDR3 DNA follows: TGTGCCAGCGCAGCGGGCCCGGGACAGGCTAACGAGCAGTACTTC. The full variable domain, with the rest looked up from reference TRBV7-6 and TRBJ2-7, is GAGVSQSPRYKVTKRGQDVALRCDPISGHVSLYWYRQALGQGPEFLTYFNYEAQQDKSGLPNDRFSAERPEGSISTLTIQRTEQRDSAMYRCASAAGPGQANEQYFGPGTRLTVT.

The V and J genes are TRBV6-1 and TRBJ2-6; the match to TRBD1 covers 7 bases. V shed 4 bases, J shed 1 base, and the junction held 10 bases outside the gene matches. CDR3 length equals 18 residues. Germline V gene lookup returns CDR1 MNHNS and CDR2 SASEGT. This CDR3 is CASSALRDSRSGANVLTF. The DNA of the CDR3 is TGTGCCAGCAGTGCCCTGAGGGACAGCAGATCTGGGGCCAACGTCCTGACTTTC.

The chain couples TRBV4-2 to TRBJ2-7; 9 bases line up with TRBD2. CDR1 LGHNA and CDR2 YNFKEQ come from the germline V gene. The V gene end was trimmed by 0 bases and the J gene end by 2 bases; junction bases not matched to a gene: 5. The CDR3 totals 16 residues. CDR3 nucleotide sequence: TGTGCCAGCAGCCAAGAAGCGTCTAGCGGGACCTACGAGCAGTACTTC. It is translated as CASSQEASSGTYEQYF.

V is TRBV29-1 and J is TRBJ1-2; maybe TRBD1 (5 bases). In germline, CDR1 is SQVTM, CDR2 ANQGSEA. V shed 0 bases and J shed 8 bases, with 7 bases lying between them. The CDR3 contains 11 residues. Written as DNA, the CDR3 is TGCAGCGTTGAAGAGGGACCGGGCTACACCTTC. This sequence encodes CSVEEGPGYTF.

This clone was observed once. This chain uses TRBV28 with TRBJ2-3; D may be TRBD1 (6 bases). This CDR3 is built from 13 residues. CDR1 and CDR2 from the germline V gene are MDHEN and SYDVKM. Trimming took 5 bases from V and 2 from J, leaving 8 bases between them. The CDR3 DNA sequence: TGTGCCAGCAGTACAGGGCTCACAGATACGCAGTATTTT. Translated, it gives CASSTGLTDTQYF.

The chain couples TRBV2 to TRBJ2-2; D is undetermined. CDR3 length: 14 amino acids. CDR1 and CDR2 from the germline V gene are SNHLY and FYNNEI. Trimming removed 2 bases at V and 4 bases at J, with 8 bases between. Here the CDR3 reads CASSEYVSTGELFF. CDR3 DNA sequence: TGTGCCAGCAGTGAATATGTCAGCACCGGGGAGCTGTTTTTT.

In this sample, this clone turned up once. As DNA, the CDR3 is TGTGCCAGCCTAGATTTAATGGGGGGAGCCGGCTACACCTTC. Translation: CASLDLMGGAGYTF. The chain uses TRBV19 and TRBJ1-2, with D possibly TRBD1 on 5 matching bases. Trimming stripped 9 bases from V and 8 bases from J, with 22 bases between. This CDR3 comprises 14 residues. Germline V gene lookup returns CDR1 LNHDA and CDR2 SQIVND (reference sequence).

This clone was picked up a small number of times. V and J are TRBV29-1 and TRBJ1-1; unclear D gene. Trimming shortened V by 4 bases and J by 0 bases, and 15 bases separated the two germline ends. The CDR3 extends over 15 amino acids. Per germline, CDR1 SQVTM and CDR2 ANQGSEA. DNA for the CDR3: TGCAGCGTTGTTCTGGGTCAGACCCTGAACACTGAAGCTTTCTTT. Amino acids: CSVVLGQTLNTEAFF.